A selection of T cell receptor beta chains follows, all from one sample in a study of T cell responses to AZD1222 COVID-19 vaccine. The repertoire was sequenced with immunoSEQ multiplex PCR; TCRdb's copy has only in-frame clones and lacks some. The data show about 120,000 clones, around 89% seen once. Here the sequenced sample was peripheral blood, taken on day 0 of AZD1222 vaccination. The receptors derive from an adult in good health. Both conserved end residues are trimmed from each CDR3.

>TRBJ2-1|TRBV7-2
ASSGAGGAYEQF
>TRBJ1-2|TRBV10-2
ASAGANYGYT
>TRBJ1-1|TRBV19
ASSFTTTGGTEAF
>TRBJ2-1|TRBV29-1
SVGGFQF
>TRBJ2-5|TRBV24-1
ATSRQSQETQY
>TRBJ2-2|TRBV5-6
ASSLEGISGELF
>TRBJ2-1|TRBV14
ASSQVGSYNEQF
>TRBJ1-2|TRBV29-1
SVESGRAATNYGYT
>TRBJ1-4|TRBV13
ASSLRDRGREKLF
>TRBJ1-6|TRBV19
ASSISVFSNNSPLH
>TRBJ2-1|TRBV7-8
ASSRGGNEQF
>TRBJ2-7|TRBV27
ASSLGERSQPYEQY
>TRBJ1-5|TRBV6-5
ASSSVGGNQPQH
>TRBJ2-1|TRBV5-1
ASSLALLWGALADPYNEQF
>TRBJ2-1|TRBV24-1
ATSDFPGTSGTYNEQF
>TRBJ1-4|TRBV7-6
ASSLLPEDEKLF
>TRBJ1-5|TRBV6-2/TRBV6-3
ASSHRGPKPQPQH
>TRBJ2-7|TRBV10-3
AISEYTGGYEQY
>TRBJ2-7|TRBV7-6
ASSLGQGVTYEQY
>TRBJ2-7|TRBV11-1
ASNPGSGATYEQY
>TRBJ1-2|TRBV28
ASSTGTGGSWYGYT
>TRBJ1-2|TRBV24-1
ATYIQAYYGYT
>TRBJ2-5|TRBV24-1
ATSDTRDSLQETQY
>TRBJ2-1|TRBV9
ASSPSGLAGAPYNEQF
>TRBJ2-1|TRBV9
ASSAGEARYNEQF
>TRBJ1-1|TRBV5-1
ASSHGTGRSTEAF
>TRBJ1-5|TRBV19
ASRDKPGQSAYSNQPQH
>TRBJ2-7|TRBV11-3
ASSLQLSSYEQY
>TRBJ1-1|TRBV19
ASSLGVQMNTEAF
>TRBJ2-5|TRBV5-6
ASSLYPSTSTTQY
>TRBJ2-5|TRBV6-5
ASSKDRAKETQY
>TRBJ1-2|TRBV19
ATRGRDGYYGYT
>TRBJ2-1|TRBV9
ASSGVQSYNEQF
>TRBJ2-2|TRBV10-1
ASSDGLAGGSTGELF
>TRBJ2-2|TRBV24-1
ATSDPETGNTGELF
>TRBJ2-7|TRBV28
ASSFILGTAYEQY
>TRBJ2-1|TRBV29-1
SVRTHDLQIGEQF
>TRBJ2-2|TRBV10-3
AISAIGELF
>TRBJ2-2|TRBV9
ASSVLGGEEGGELF
>TRBJ1-1|TRBV19
ASSATGMNTEAF
>TRBJ1-1|TRBV18
ASSQIGGTEAF
>TRBJ2-3|TRBV5-1
ASSSGLSDTQY
>TRBJ1-4|TRBV27
ASSSNRQGAGEKLF
>TRBJ1-1|TRBV5-4
ASSLDGTAGYTEAF
>TRBJ2-7|TRBV7-9
ASSLGTRTSGQSYEQY
>TRBJ2-3|TRBV5-1
ASSPSTTGDTQY
>TRBJ1-2|TRBV7-2
ASSWQGGGTVGYT